A selection of T cell receptor beta chains follows, all from one sample in a study of cytomegalovirus exposure and HLA in healthy donors. Assay used: immunoSEQ multiplex PCR; TCRdb lists only in-frame clones, some missing. The sample lists 250,000 or so clones, 80% to 95% seen once, with about 1.7% in the top ten. Source material: PBMCs. The receptor source for this set is a girl aged 2 to 10 in good health and CMV-seronegative. The CDR3 runs from the conserved cysteine through the conserved F or W. The D gene is left open where the match is weak. Not all rows give a size; the values are once, few, many and, for expanded clones, a class.

TRBJ2-5 | . | TRBV7-9 | . | CASRPSSGPGAQYF | TGTGCCAGCAGGCCTAGTAGCGGCCCCGGGGCCCAGTACTTC
TRBJ1-3 | . | TRBV13 | . | CASSLEGLPLYF | TGTGCCAGCAGCTTAGAGGGACTCCCACTATATTTT
TRBJ1-1 | . | TRBV19 | TRBD1 | CASSLPRTGRTEAFF | TGTGCCAGTAGTCTACCTAGGACAGGGCGCACTGAAGCTTTCTTT
TRBJ2-7 | . | TRBV6-5 | . | CASSPRGPGLYEQYF | TGTGCCAGCAGTCCGCGGGGCCCCGGCTTGTACGAGCAGTACTTC
TRBJ2-2 | once | TRBV30 | . | CAWRTGGTVAGELFF | TGTGCCTGGAGAACGGGCGGGACGGTCGCCGGGGAGCTGTTTTTT
TRBJ2-7 | . | TRBV7-8 | . | CASSLALEALYEQYF | TGTGCCAGCAGCTTAGCTCTTGAGGCCCTCTACGAGCAGTACTTC
TRBJ2-7 | . | TRBV28 | . | CASREGTESSYEQYF | TGTGCCAGCAGGGAAGGGACTGAGAGCTCCTACGAGCAGTACTTC
TRBJ1-2 | . | TRBV15 | . | CATSIRGSGYTF | TGTGCCACCAGCATCCGGGGTAGTGGCTACACCTTC
TRBJ2-1 | . | TRBV19 | . | CASSSAGASYNEQFF | TGTGCCAGTAGTTCCGCGGGGGCTAGCTACAATGAGCAGTTCTTC
TRBJ1-5 | . | TRBV6-6 | . | CASSRGGGNQPQHF | TGTGCCAGCAGTCGGGGCGGGGGCAATCAGCCCCAGCATTTT
TRBJ2-3 | . | TRBV9 | . | CASSVGTFTDTQYF | TGTGCCAGCAGCGTAGGAACATTCACAGATACGCAGTATTTT
TRBJ2-3 | . | TRBV7-8 | TRBD1 | CASSRRDREPSHTQYF | TGTGCCAGCAGCCGACGGGACAGGGAGCCCTCCCATACGCAGTATTTT
TRBJ2-1 | . | TRBV6-1 | TRBD1 | CASSEKDRYYNEQFF | TGTGCCAGCAGTGAAAAGGACAGGTACTACAATGAGCAGTTCTTC
TRBJ2-1 | . | TRBV7-9 | . | CASSSGRGDEQFF | TGTGCCAGCAGCTCCGGTCGTGGTGATGAGCAGTTCTTC
TRBJ1-2 | . | TRBV28 | . | CASTLGRRESGYTF | TGTGCCAGCACCTTGGGGAGAAGAGAGTCTGGCTACACCTTC
TRBJ1-5 | . | TRBV5-6 | . | CASSLGGGTGNQPQHF | TGTGCCAGCAGCTTGGGAGGGGGTACCGGCAATCAGCCCCAGCATTTT
TRBJ2-1 | . | TRBV7-9 | . | CASSSGVEQFF | TGTGCCAGCAGCTCGGGAGTTGAGCAGTTCTTC
TRBJ2-7 | . | TRBV11-2 | TRBD1 | CASTQPGQGRYEQYF | TGTGCCAGCACCCAACCCGGACAGGGACGGTACGAGCAGTACTTC
TRBJ2-1 | . | TRBV9 | TRBD2 | CASSAPTSGGNEQFF | TGTGCCAGCAGCGCACCGACTAGCGGGGGAAATGAGCAGTTCTTC
TRBJ1-5 | . | TRBV27 | . | CASSSLGQGGLRGRQPQHF | .
TRBJ2-7 | . | TRBV19 | TRBD2 | CASSISGATYEQYF | TGTGCCAGTAGTATTAGCGGGGCAACATACGAGCAGTACTTC
TRBJ2-7 | . | TRBV11-2 | TRBD2 | CASSLGLAGGWEQYF | TGTGCCAGCAGCTTAGGCCTAGCGGGAGGATGGGAGCAGTACTTC
TRBJ1-6 | . | TRBV11-2 | . | CASSSDPFNSPLHF | TGTGCCAGCAGCAGCGATCCTTTCAATTCACCCCTCCACTTT
TRBJ2-7 | . | TRBV23-1 | TRBD2 | CAPPPTTSGSYEQYF | TGCGCCCCTCCCCCCACCACTAGCGGCAGCTACGAGCAGTACTTC
TRBJ1-2 | . | TRBV29-1 | TRBD1 | CSVEEGKGQGVYGYTF | TGCAGCGTTGAAGAGGGCAAAGGACAGGGGGTATATGGCTACACCTTC
TRBJ2-7 | . | TRBV11-2 | TRBD2 | CASSSQAGAAYEQYF | TGTGCCAGCAGCTCTCAAGCGGGAGCCGCCTACGAGCAGTACTTC
TRBJ2-3 | . | TRBV29-1 | . | CSVGGLGGTDTQYF | TGCAGCGTTGGGGGACTGGGGGGCACAGATACGCAGTATTTT
TRBJ2-5 | . | TRBV7-9 | TRBD2 | CASSLGGGLETQYF | TGTGCCAGCAGCTTAGGCGGGGGGTTGGAGACCCAGTACTTC
TRBJ2-1 | once | TRBV7-9 | . | CASSQGQYNEQFF | TGTGCCAGCAGCCAGGGACAATACAATGAGCAGTTCTTC
TRBJ2-7 | once | TRBV11-2 | . | CASSLGRAYEQYF | TGTGCCAGCAGCTTGGGCAGGGCCTACGAGCAGTACTTC
TRBJ1-5 | . | TRBV30 | . | CAWGGANQPQHF | TGTGCCTGGGGAGGGGCAAATCAGCCCCAGCATTTT
TRBJ2-7 | . | TRBV18 | . | CASSPQGGGVVYEQYF | TGTGCCAGCTCACCCCAGGGCGGAGGGGTGGTCTACGAGCAGTACTTC
TRBJ2-1 | . | TRBV7-3 | TRBD2 | CASSPQTSGVRNEQFF | TGTGCCAGCAGCCCCCAGACTAGCGGGGTTCGCAATGAGCAGTTCTTC
TRBJ2-3 | . | TRBV5-4 | TRBD2 | CASSLVNWRGSTDTQYF | TGTGCCAGCAGCTTGGTGAATTGGCGGGGGAGCACAGATACGCAGTATTTT
TRBJ2-5 | . | TRBV19 | TRBD2 | CASSMRTSGMGETQYF | TGTGCCAGTAGTATGAGGACTAGCGGGATGGGGGAGACCCAGTACTTC
TRBJ1-2 | . | TRBV15 | TRBD1 | CATSRGGAGTGKEDGYTF | TGTGCCACCAGCAGAGGAGGGGCCGGGACAGGGAAAGAAGATGGCTACACCTTC
TRBJ2-7 | once | TRBV7-8 | TRBD2 | CASSLQTSVPYEQYF | TGTGCCAGCAGCTTACAGACTAGCGTCCCCTACGAGCAGTACTTC
TRBJ2-1 | . | TRBV27 | TRBD2 | CASSYLLAGLNNEQFF | TGTGCCAGCAGTTACCTCCTAGCGGGCCTGAACAATGAGCAGTTCTTC
TRBJ1-2 | . | TRBV7-2 | . | CASSLYFQGDYGYTF | TGTGCCAGCAGCTTGTACTTTCAGGGTGACTATGGCTACACCTTC
TRBJ2-3 | . | TRBV27 | TRBD2 | CASRGLAPPDTQYF | TGTGCCAGCAGAGGACTAGCGCCCCCAGATACGCAGTATTTT
TRBJ1-1 | . | TRBV19 | TRBD1 | CASSADRGANTEAFF | TGTGCCAGTAGTGCGGACAGGGGGGCGAACACTGAAGCTTTCTTT
TRBJ2-7 | . | TRBV15 | TRBD2 | CATSRAGLAYEQYF | TGTGCCACCAGCAGAGCGGGACTAGCCTACGAGCAGTACTTC
TRBJ1-1 | . | TRBV6-5 | . | CASRGRQEVFGAFF | TGTGCCAGCAGGGGGAGACAGGAGGTCTTCGGAGCTTTCTTT
TRBJ2-3 | . | TRBV9 | TRBD2 | CASSLGLAGSDTQYF | TGTGCCAGCAGCTTGGGACTAGCGGGTTCAGATACGCAGTATTTT
TRBJ1-4 | . | TRBV7-2 | . | CASSLTGLSEKLFF | TGTGCCAGCAGCTTAACAGGTCTTAGTGAAAAACTGTTTTTT
TRBJ2-1 | once | TRBV9 | . | CASSGGGASNEQFF | TGTGCCAGCAGCGGTGGGGGGGCCAGTAATGAGCAGTTCTTC
TRBJ1-5 | . | TRBV30 | TRBD1 | CAWSYTGGGQPQHF | TGTGCCTGGAGTTATACAGGGGGGGGTCAGCCCCAGCATTTT